This TCR beta chain came from a study of cytomegalovirus exposure and HLA in healthy donors. Findings and limits, study-wide: Cytomegalovirus-associated status was assigned to approximately 160 TCR beta chains. Association with HLA alleles at 0.05 false discovery rate was found for 17,000 or so TCR beta sequences in a later analysis.

13 Jbeta primers and 60 Vbeta primers were used for the PCR. Profiling relied on immunoSEQ multiplex PCR, and the TCRdb table lists in-frame clones only, not all of them. Its clone listing holds about 120,000 clones. After removal of 7 bases from V and 3 bases from J, the junction contained 14 bases not matched to a gene. The length of the CDR3 is 16 residues. CDR1 and CDR2 from the germline V gene are SQVTM and ANQGSEA. To note about this clone: Its antigen is not known.

This sequence originates from a man aged 40-55 years in good health and CMV-seropositive. V gene TRBV29-1 combines with J gene TRBJ2-2, with 7 bases fitting TRBD2. Sequenced sample: PBMCs. The CDR3 nucleotides are TGCAGCGCTAGAGGGTTGGCGGGAGTGTACACCGGGGAGCTGTTTTTT. This encodes CSARGLAGVYTGELFF.